This TCR beta chain came from a study of OX40 agonist ivuxolimab in advanced cancers. Across the whole study: Each patient was given ivuxolimab into a vein every 2 weeks, at 0.01 to 10 mg/kg. Dose-escalation cases comprised hepatocellular carcinoma, melanoma, renal cell or head and neck cancer.

V trimming: 8 bases; J trimming: 5 bases; junction bases outside the gene matches: 3. The CDR3 extends over 11 amino acids. Looked up from germline, CDR1 is LNHDA and CDR2 is SQIVND (reference sequence). Some clones are missing from TCRdb's copy, which holds only in-frame ones; the method was immunoSEQ multiplex PCR. The sample contains about 35,000 clones, 65% to 85% of which appear only once. The chain carries TRBV19 and TRBJ2-7, with 7 bases aligning to TRBD1. Sequencing used CD4+ or CD8+ T cells sorted from blood, obtained in a trial of the OX40 agonist ivuxolimab. The sequence was collected from an adult with an advanced solid tumor such as melanoma, head and neck, liver or kidney cancer. The CDR3 protein is CASQDRDEQYF. The CDR3 bases are TGTGCCAGTCAAGACAGGGACGAGCAGTACTTC.